These 17 T cell receptor beta chains originate from one sample sequenced in a study of blood T cell repertoires in COVID-19. Profiling relied on immunoSEQ multiplex PCR, and the TCRdb table lists in-frame clones only, not all of them. In the table there are hundreds of thousands of clones, approximately 80% of which are singletons. Source material: peripheral blood. The receptors were sampled from a human donor in a cohort sampled during active COVID-19.

V and J are TRBV5-1 and TRBJ2-5; D ambiguous. The CDR3 loop spans 12 amino acids. Per germline, CDR1 SGHRS and CDR2 YFSETQ. V was clipped by 2 bases and J by 7 bases, with 9 bases between them. DNA of the CDR3: TGCGCCAGCAGCTTAGGAGTGGCGACCCAGTACTTC. The encoded protein is CASSLGVATQYF.

The genes are TRBV5-8 and TRBJ2-5; D not certain. Trimming took off 2 bases at V and 4 bases at J, with 15 bases between the two ends. Germline V gene sequence: CDR1 SGHTS, CDR2 YDEGEE. This CDR3 region has 15 residues. The CDR3 DNA sequence: TGTGCCAGCAGCTTCCTCCCAACAGCCGGAGAGACCCAGTACTTC. The encoded protein is CASSFLPTAGETQYF.

This chain connects TRBV6-2 or TRBV6-3 to TRBJ2-7; perhaps TRBD1 as D (6 bases). The germline V gene encodes CDR1 MNHEY and CDR2 SVGEGT. V lost 4 bases and J lost 0, with 13 bases in between. There are 15 residues in the CDR3. CDR3 in DNA: TGTGCCAGCAGTTCGACAGGTAGAGGCTCCTACGAGCAGTACTTC. This translates into CASSSTGRGSYEQYF.

V and J are TRBV5-6 and TRBJ2-2; no firm D call. Germline CDR1 and CDR2: SGHDT and YYEEEE. This CDR3 has 15 residues. Trimming shortened V by 0 bases and J by 8 bases, and 14 bases separated the two germline ends. The chain's CDR3 is CASSLGGRFAGELFF. Written as DNA, the CDR3 is TGTGCCAGCAGCTTGGGAGGAAGGTTTGCTGGGGAGCTGTTTTTT.

This clone was seen a handful of times. The chain joins TRBV19 to TRBJ2-5, with D possibly TRBD2 on 5 matching bases. Germline CDR1 LNHDA, CDR2 SQIVND (reference sequence). This CDR3 is built from 14 residues. V was cut by 5 bases and J by 7 bases, with 17 bases left in between. The CDR3 sequence is CASSPQDDRGTQYF. The CDR3 DNA is TGTGCCAGTAGTCCCCAGGACGACCGGGGGACCCAGTACTTC.

The chain combines TRBV11-2 with TRBJ1-2, with 7 bases lining up with TRBD1. The CDR3 runs 15 residues. The V gene's germline CDR1 is SGHAT and CDR2 FQNNGV. The J segment lost 6 bases and the V segment lost 5 bases, leaving 12 bases of the junction unmatched. Here the CDR3 reads CASSPGQVMRDGYTF. CDR3 sequence (DNA): TGTGCCAGCAGCCCAGGACAGGTTATGAGGGATGGCTACACCTTC.

V gene TRBV18 combines with J gene TRBJ2-1, with 11 bases identical to TRBD2. CDR3 length: 15 residues. Per the germline V gene, CDR1 is KGHSH and CDR2 is LQKENI. V lost 6 bases, J lost 5 bases, and 6 bases stayed unmatched. The CDR3 loop reads CASSQLAGVNNEQFF. For the CDR3, the DNA is TGTGCCAGCTCGCAACTAGCGGGAGTCAACAATGAGCAGTTCTTC.

The J gene is TRBJ2-3, the V gene TRBV7-9; the D gene is possibly TRBD1 (5 bases). This CDR3 has 18 residues. With 6 bases removed from V and 0 bases from J, the gap between germline ends came to 22 bases. Germline V lookup: CDR1 SEHNR, CDR2 FQNEAQ (reference sequence). Here the CDR3 reads CASRSPGQGGPSTDTQYF. CDR3 DNA sequence: TGTGCCAGCAGGTCCCCTGGCCAGGGCGGACCTAGCACAGATACGCAGTATTTT.

This clone was observed at least ten times. The genes are TRBV14 and TRBJ1-6, with 9 nucleotides matching TRBD1. Germline CDR1 and CDR2: SGHDN and FVKESK. This CDR3 region has 18 residues. J was trimmed by 16 bases and V by 0 bases; bases with no gene match: 19. The CDR3 sequence is CASSQDQFDRGSYGGLHF. The CDR3 DNA reads as TGTGCCAGCAGCCAAGACCAATTTGACAGGGGGAGTTATGGCGGACTCCACTTT.

The V and J genes are TRBV5-1 and TRBJ2-2, with 7 positions matching TRBD2. Germline V lookup: CDR1 SGHRS, CDR2 YFSETQ. The CDR3 loop spans 16 amino acids. V lost 0 bases, J lost 1 base, and 3 bases stayed unmatched. CDR3: CASSLALAVNTGELFF. DNA of the CDR3: TGCGCCAGCAGCTTGGCTCTAGCGGTGAACACCGGGGAGCTGTTTTTT.

The chain combines TRBV9 with TRBJ1-1, with D maybe TRBD1 (5 bases). This CDR3 is built from 15 residues. In germline, CDR1 is SGDLS, CDR2 YYNGEE. V dropped 5 bases and J dropped 0 bases, with 14 bases sitting between them. The CDR3 loop reads CASSGGGKMNTEAFF. Here the CDR3 DNA reads TGTGCCAGCAGTGGCGGGGGAAAAATGAACACTGAAGCTTTCTTT. The whole variable domain, filled in from reference TRBV9 and TRBJ1-1, reads DSGVTQTPKHLITATGQRVTLRCSPRSGDLSVYWYQQSLDQGLQFLIQYYNGEERAKGNILERFSAQQFPDLHSELNLSSLELGDSALYFCASSGGGKMNTEAFFGQGTRLTVV.

The chain joins TRBV29-1 to TRBJ1-2; 12 bases agree with TRBD1. Losses at the gene ends were 7 bases for V and 8 bases for J; bases not matched to a gene: 11. Germline lookup yields CDR1 SQVTM and CDR2 ANQGSEA. There are 14 residues in the CDR3. The CDR3 nucleotides read TGCAGCGCTTCCGGGACAGGGGGCCAGGGGGGCTACACCTTC. Residues: CSASGTGGQGGYTF.

This chain links TRBV10-2 with TRBJ2-7; D is perhaps TRBD1 (6 bases). CDR3 length: 13 residues. With 3 bases removed from V and 3 bases from J, the gap between germline ends came to 9 bases. Germline lookup yields CDR1 WSHSY and CDR2 SAAADI. The CDR3 nucleotides are TGCGCCAGCAGTGAACAGGGTCTCTACGAGCAGTACTTC. Translating it yields CASSEQGLYEQYF.

The rearrangement links TRBV5-6 to TRBJ1-5; D remains ambiguous. Trimming shortened V by 2 bases and J by 8 bases, and 26 bases separated the two germline ends. The CDR3 loop spans 18 amino acids. Germline CDR1 reads SGHDT; CDR2 reads YYEEEE. CDR3 protein: CASSFRGAGSRALEPQHF. CDR3 nucleotides: TGTGCCAGCAGCTTTCGGGGTGCGGGCAGCCGGGCTCTAGAGCCCCAGCATTTT.

V usage is TRBV2 and J usage is TRBJ2-7, with D maybe TRBD1 (6 bases). The CDR3 loop spans 13 amino acids. The V end lost 8 bases, the J end lost 0 bases, and 11 bases lay between the germline ends. Germline lookup yields CDR1 SNHLY and CDR2 FYNNEI. CDR3 sequence: CASGTPFSYEQYF. As DNA, the CDR3 is TGTGCCAGCGGGACACCCTTCTCCTACGAGCAGTACTTC.

The rearrangement joins TRBV19 to TRBJ1-1; 9 bases match TRBD1. J lost 4 bases, V lost 5 bases, and 14 bases had no gene match. This CDR3 has 17 amino acids. Germline-derived CDR1 and CDR2 are LNHDA and SQIVND (reference sequence). As DNA, the CDR3 is TGTGCCAGTAGTCTCGGGACAGGGAACTCCTGGACCACTGAAGCTTTCTTT. Its protein product is CASSLGTGNSWTTEAFF.

The chain combines TRBV15 with TRBJ1-6; 7 bases are shared with TRBD1. J lost 6 bases, V lost 3 bases, and 8 bases had no gene match. The CDR3 consists of 16 residues. Germline lookup yields CDR1 LNHNV and CDR2 YYDKDF (reference sequence). The CDR3 reads CATSRADRDRNSPLHF. The CDR3 DNA is TGTGCCACCAGCAGGGCAGACAGGGATCGTAATTCACCCCTCCACTTT.